This T cell receptor beta chain was identified during a study of blood T cell repertoires in COVID-19. In the study overall: Samples taken during acute and convalescent COVID-19 were collected in the United States, Italy and Spain. Sample material is recorded as cDNA or gDNA derived from T cells, B-cell-depleted T cells, or PBMCs.

Original methodology: Reference gene primer amplification yielded estimated nucleated cell counts. Measured with immunoSEQ multiplex PCR; TCRdb has only the in-frame clones, and not every one. That table furnishes V, J and clone size, whereas the DNA furnished D and trimming. The table includes 150,000 to 200,000 clones, around 87% detected once. Trimming took off 4 bases at V and 1 base at J, with 11 bases between the two ends. CDR1 is SGHNT, CDR2 YYREEE, per germline (reference sequence). The CDR3 consists of 14 residues. The chain is built from TRBV5-4 and TRBJ1-1; D perhaps matches TRBD1 (6 bases). The sequencing sample was made of peripheral blood. This TCR derives from a man in his forties with active or convalescent COVID-19. The CDR3 bases are TGTGCCAGCAGCCAGGGGAGAGGGAACACTGAAGCTTTCTTT. It yields the protein CASSQGRGNTEAFF.